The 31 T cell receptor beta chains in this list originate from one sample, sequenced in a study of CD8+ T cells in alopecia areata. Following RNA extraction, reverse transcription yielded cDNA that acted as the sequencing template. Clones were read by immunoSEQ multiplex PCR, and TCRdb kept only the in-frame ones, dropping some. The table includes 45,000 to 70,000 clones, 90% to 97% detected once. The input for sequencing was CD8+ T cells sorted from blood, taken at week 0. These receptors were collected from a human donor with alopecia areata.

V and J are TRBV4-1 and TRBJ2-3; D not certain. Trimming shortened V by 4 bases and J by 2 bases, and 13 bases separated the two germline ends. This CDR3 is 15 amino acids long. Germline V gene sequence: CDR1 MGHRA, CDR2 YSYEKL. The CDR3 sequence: CASSLRRDLTDTQYF. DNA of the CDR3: TGCGCCAGCAGCCTGAGACGAGACCTCACAGATACGCAGTATTTT.

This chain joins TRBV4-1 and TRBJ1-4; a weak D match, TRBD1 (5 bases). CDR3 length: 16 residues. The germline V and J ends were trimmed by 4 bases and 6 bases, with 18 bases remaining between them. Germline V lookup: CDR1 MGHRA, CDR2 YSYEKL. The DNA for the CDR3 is TGCGCCAGCAGCCTCGCGGGCCCGGGGGGAGATGAAAAACTGTTTTTT. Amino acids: CASSLAGPGGDEKLFF.

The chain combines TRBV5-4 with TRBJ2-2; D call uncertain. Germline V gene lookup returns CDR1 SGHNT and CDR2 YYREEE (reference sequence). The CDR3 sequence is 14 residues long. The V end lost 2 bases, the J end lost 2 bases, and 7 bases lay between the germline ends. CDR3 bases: TGTGCCAGCAGCTTCTGGGGTAACACCGGGGAGCTGTTTTTT. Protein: CASSFWGNTGELFF.

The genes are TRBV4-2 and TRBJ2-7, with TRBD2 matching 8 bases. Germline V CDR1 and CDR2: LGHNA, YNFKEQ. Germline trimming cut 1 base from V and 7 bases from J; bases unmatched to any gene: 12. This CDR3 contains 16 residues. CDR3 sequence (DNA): TGTGCCAGCAGCCAAGCCCAGACTAGCGTTGTATTAGAGCAGTACTTC. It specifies CASSQAQTSVVLEQYF.

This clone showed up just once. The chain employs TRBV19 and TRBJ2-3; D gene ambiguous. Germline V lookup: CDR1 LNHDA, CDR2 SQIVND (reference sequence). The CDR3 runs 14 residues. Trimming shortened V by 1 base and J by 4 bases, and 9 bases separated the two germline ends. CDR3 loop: CASSIVPSADTQYF. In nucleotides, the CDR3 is TGTGCCAGTAGTATAGTCCCCAGTGCAGATACGCAGTATTTT. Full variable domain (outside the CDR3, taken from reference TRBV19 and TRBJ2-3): DGGITQSPKYLFRKEGQNVTLSCEQNLNHDAMYWYRQDPGQGLRLIYYSQIVNDFQKGDIAEGYSVSREKKESFPLTVTSAQKNPTAFYLCASSIVPSADTQYFGPGTRLTVL.

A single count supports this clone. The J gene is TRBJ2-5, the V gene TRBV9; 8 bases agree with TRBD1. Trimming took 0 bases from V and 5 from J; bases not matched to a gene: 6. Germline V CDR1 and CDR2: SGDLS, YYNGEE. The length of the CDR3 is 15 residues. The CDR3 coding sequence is TGTGCCAGCAGCGTAGGAGAGACAGGGGAGGAGACCCAGTACTTC. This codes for CASSVGETGEETQYF.

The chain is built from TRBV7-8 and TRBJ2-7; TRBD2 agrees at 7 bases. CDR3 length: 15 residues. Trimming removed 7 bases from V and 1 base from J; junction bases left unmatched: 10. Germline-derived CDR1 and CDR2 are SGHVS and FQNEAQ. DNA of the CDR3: TGTGCCAGCACCTACAGCGGGGATCCTTCCTACGAGCAGTACTTC. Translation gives CASTYSGDPSYEQYF.

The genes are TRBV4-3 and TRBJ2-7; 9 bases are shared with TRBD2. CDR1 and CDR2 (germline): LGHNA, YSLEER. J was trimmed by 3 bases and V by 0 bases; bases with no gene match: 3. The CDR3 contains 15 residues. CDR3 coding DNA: TGCGCCAGCAGCCAAGAGCGGGGGGGCTTCTACGAGCAGTACTTC. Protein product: CASSQERGGFYEQYF.

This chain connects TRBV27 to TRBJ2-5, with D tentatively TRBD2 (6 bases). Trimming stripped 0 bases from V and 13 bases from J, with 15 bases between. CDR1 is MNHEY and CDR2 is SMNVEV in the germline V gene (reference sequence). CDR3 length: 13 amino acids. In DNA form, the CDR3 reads TGTGCCAGCAGTTTATCTACTGAATCGGAGGGGTACTTC. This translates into CASSLSTESEGYF.

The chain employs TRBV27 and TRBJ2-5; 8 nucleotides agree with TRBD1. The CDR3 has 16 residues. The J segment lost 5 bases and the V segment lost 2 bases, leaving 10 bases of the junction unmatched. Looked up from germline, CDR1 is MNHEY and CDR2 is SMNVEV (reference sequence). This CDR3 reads CASSLNTGGGRETQYF. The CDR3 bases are TGTGCCAGCAGTTTAAACACAGGGGGAGGAAGGGAGACCCAGTACTTC.

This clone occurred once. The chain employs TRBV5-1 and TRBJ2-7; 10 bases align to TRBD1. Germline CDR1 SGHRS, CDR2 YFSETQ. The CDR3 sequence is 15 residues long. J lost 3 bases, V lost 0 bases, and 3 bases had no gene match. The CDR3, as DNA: TGCGCCAGCAGCTTGGGGGACAGGGGTCTCTACGAGCAGTACTTC. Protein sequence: CASSLGDRGLYEQYF.

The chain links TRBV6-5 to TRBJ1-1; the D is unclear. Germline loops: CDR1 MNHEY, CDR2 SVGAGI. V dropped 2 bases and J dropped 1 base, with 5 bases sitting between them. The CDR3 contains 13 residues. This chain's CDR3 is CASSYVWNTEAFF. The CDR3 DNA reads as TGTGCCAGCAGTTACGTGTGGAACACTGAAGCTTTCTTT.

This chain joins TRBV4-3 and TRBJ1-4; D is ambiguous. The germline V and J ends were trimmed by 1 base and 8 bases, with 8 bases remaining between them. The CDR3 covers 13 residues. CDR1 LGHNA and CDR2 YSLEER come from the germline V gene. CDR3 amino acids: CASSQVNREKLFF. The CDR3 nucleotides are TGCGCCAGCAGCCAAGTGAACCGCGAAAAACTGTTTTTT.

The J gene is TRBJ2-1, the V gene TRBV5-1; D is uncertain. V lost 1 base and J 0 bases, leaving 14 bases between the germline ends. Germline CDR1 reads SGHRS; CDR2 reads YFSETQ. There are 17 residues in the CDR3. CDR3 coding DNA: TGCGCCAGCAGCTTGTACGGCGGCTCCAGCTCCTACAATGAGCAGTTCTTC. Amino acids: CASSLYGGSSSYNEQFF.

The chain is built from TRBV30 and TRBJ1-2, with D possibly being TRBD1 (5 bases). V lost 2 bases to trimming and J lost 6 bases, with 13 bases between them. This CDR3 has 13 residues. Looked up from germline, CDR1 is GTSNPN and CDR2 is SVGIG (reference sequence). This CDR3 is CAWSTGRGDGYTF. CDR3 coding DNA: TGTGCCTGGAGTACCGGCAGAGGGGATGGCTACACCTTC.

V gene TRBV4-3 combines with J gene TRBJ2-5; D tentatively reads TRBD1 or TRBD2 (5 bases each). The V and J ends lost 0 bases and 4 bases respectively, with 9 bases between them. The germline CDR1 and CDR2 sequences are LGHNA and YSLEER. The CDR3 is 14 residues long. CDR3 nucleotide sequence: TGCGCCAGCAGCCAAGAAGGGGAGAGAGAGACCCAGTACTTC. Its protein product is CASSQEGERETQYF.

CDR3 DNA sequence: TGTGCCAGCAGTGTTACTAGCGGGGGTACAGATACGCAGTATTTT. It is translated as CASSVTSGGTDTQYF. This chain links TRBV6-4 with TRBJ2-3, with TRBD2 matching over 11 bases. The length of the CDR3 is 15 residues. Germline lookup yields CDR1 MRHNA and CDR2 SNTAGT. With 4 bases clipped from V and 3 bases from J, the junction kept 3 bases outside the gene matches.

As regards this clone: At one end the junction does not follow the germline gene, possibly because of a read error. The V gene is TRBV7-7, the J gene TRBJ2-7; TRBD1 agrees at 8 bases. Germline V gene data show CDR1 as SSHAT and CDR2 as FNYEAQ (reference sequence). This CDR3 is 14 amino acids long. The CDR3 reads CASSPGQGFYEQYF. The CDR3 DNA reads TGTGCTAGCAGCCCCGGACAGGGTTTCTACGAGCAGTACTTC.

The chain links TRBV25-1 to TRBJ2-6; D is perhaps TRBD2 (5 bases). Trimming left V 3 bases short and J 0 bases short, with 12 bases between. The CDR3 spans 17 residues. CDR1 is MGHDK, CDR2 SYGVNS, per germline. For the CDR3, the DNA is TGTGCCAGCAGTGATGGGGTGGGGAGCTCTGGGGCCAACGTCCTGACTTTC. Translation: CASSDGVGSSGANVLTF.

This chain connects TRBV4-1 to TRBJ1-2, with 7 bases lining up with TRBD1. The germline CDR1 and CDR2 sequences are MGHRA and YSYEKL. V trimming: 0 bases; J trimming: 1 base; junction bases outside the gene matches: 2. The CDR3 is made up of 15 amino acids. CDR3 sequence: CASSQDPGGNYGYTF. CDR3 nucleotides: TGCGCCAGCAGCCAAGATCCAGGGGGTAACTATGGCTACACCTTC.

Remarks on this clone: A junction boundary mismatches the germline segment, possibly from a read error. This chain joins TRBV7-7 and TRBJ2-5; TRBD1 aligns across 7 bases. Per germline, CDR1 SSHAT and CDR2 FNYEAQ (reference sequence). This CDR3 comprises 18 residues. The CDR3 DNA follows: TGTGCTAGCAGCTCCGAGGGGACAGCGAGGTCTATTCAAGAGACCCAGTACTTC. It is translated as CASSSEGTARSIQETQYF.

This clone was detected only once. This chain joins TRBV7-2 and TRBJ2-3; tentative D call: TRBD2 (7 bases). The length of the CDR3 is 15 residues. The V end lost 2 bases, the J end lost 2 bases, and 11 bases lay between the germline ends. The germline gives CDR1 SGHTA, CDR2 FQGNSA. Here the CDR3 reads CASSLMGGPTDTQYF. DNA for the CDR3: TGTGCCAGCAGCTTAATGGGGGGGCCCACAGATACGCAGTATTTT.

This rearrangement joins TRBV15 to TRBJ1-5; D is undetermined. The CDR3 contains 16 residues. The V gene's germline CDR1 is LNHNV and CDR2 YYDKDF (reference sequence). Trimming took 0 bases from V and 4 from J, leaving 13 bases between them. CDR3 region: CATSRDGRRLNQPQHF. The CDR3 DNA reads TGTGCCACCAGCAGAGATGGCAGGCGGTTGAATCAGCCCCAGCATTTT.

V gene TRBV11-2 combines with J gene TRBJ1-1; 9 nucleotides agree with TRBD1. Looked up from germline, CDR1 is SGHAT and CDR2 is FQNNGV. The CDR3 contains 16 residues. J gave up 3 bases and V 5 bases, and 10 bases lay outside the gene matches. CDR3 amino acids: CASSPDRGLGDTEAFF. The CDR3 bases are TGTGCCAGCAGCCCGGACAGGGGCTTAGGGGACACTGAAGCTTTCTTT.

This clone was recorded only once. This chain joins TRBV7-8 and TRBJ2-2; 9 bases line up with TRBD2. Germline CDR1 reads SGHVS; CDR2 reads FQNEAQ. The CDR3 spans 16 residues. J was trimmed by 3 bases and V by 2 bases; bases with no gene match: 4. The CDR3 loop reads CASSLLAGDYTGELFF. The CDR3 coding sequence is TGTGCCAGCAGCTTATTAGCGGGGGATTACACCGGGGAGCTGTTTTTT. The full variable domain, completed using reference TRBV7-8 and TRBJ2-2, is GAGVSQSPRYKVAKRGQDVALRCDPISGHVSLFWYQQALGQGPEFLTYFQNEAQLDKSGLPSDRFFAERPEGSVSTLKIQRTQQEDSAVYLCASSLLAGDYTGELFFGEGSRLTVL.

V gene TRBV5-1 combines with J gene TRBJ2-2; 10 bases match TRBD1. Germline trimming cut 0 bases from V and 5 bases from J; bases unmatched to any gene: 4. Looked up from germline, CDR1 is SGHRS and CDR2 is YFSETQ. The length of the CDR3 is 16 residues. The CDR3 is CASSLGRTGGTGELFF. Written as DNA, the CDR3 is TGCGCCAGCAGCTTGGGACGGACAGGGGGGACCGGGGAGCTGTTTTTT.

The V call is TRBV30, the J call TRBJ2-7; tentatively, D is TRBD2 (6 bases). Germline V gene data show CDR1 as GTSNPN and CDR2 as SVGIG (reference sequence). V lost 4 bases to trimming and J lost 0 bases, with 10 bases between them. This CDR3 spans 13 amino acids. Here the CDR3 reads CAWMGGSSYEQYF. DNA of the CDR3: TGTGCCTGGATGGGAGGTAGCTCCTACGAGCAGTACTTC.

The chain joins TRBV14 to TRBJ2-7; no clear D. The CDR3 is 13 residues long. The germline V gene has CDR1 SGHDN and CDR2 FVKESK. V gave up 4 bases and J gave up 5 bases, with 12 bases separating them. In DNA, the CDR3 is TGTGCCAGCAGCCCCCTCGGGCCCGACGAGCAGTACTTC. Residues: CASSPLGPDEQYF.

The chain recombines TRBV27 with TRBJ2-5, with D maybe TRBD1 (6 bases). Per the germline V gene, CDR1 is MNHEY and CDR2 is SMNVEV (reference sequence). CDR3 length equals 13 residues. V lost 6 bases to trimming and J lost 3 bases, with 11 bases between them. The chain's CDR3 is CASRLRTEETQYF. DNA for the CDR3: TGTGCCAGCAGGCTACGGACAGAAGAGACCCAGTACTTC.

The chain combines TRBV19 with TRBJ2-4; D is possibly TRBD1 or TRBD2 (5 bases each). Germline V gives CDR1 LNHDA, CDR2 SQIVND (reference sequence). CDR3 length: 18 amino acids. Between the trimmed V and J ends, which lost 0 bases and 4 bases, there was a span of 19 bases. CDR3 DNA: TGTGCCAGTAGTATAGACGGGGCTCCGGTAGGCCAGAAAAACATTCAGTACTTC. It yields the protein CASSIDGAPVGQKNIQYF.

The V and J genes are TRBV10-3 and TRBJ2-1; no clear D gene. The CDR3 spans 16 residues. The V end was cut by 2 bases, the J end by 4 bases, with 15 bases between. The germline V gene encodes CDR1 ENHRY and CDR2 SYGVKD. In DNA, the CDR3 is TGTGCCATCAGTGAGGTGGGGTCCCAGGTTTACAATGAGCAGTTCTTC. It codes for CAISEVGSQVYNEQFF.